This section outlines one TCR beta chain sequence together with its context. This clone was recorded only once. The antigen it binds to is not known. Per-nucleotide qualities are absent, and no much larger clonotype sits a single base away. Libraries were built with the immunoSEQ multiplex PCR assay. For most patients, genomic DNA was isolated with the Qiagen DNeasy Blood and Tissue Kit and sent frozen to Adaptive Biotechnologies for TCR sequencing. For most patients, genomic DNA was subjected to high-throughput TCR-beta CDR3 sequencing by Adaptive Biotechnologies. The study's processing was this. Adaptive's ImmunoSEQ software was the source of the TCR sequencing data for 15 to 20 patients, while a few other patients were processed with MiXCR and VDJtools. To correct CD4 versus CD8 sorting errors, sequences present in both subsets at a frequency ratio below 5:1 were removed. CDR3 nucleotide sequences shared by donor and recipient were removed because the origin of these sequences could not be assigned. To be classed as alloreactive, a clone needed at least 2-fold expansion over unstimulated cells and a minimum CFSE-low frequency of 0.002% (template counts) or 0.001% (read counts). Clones detected in sequenced pre-transplant spleen, lymph node, or MLR CFSE-low populations of the donor or recipient were defined as mappable. Cumulative frequency of alloreactive clones was calculated as a percentage of all sequences weighted by copy number. TCRdb carries this immuneACCESS record with in-frame sequences only. Its versions omit some clonotypes, under half of them owing to an unresolved V gene in the studies checked, with the rest unexplained. V, J and clone size are taken as reported in that table, and D and trimming were inferred from the DNA itself. In this sample the table shows about 120,000 clones, approximately 92% of which occur a single time. The ten largest clones take up 0.09% to 0.15% of the sample.

The sample belongs to a study of graft-versus-host responses after intestinal transplantation (dated by TCRdb to the early 2020s). For the wider study: Recipients received multivisceral, liver-intestinal, or isolated intestinal transplants. Graft-versus-host and host-versus-graft alloreactive T cell clones were tracked in the graft, circulation and bone marrow after intestinal transplantation using bulk TCR-beta CDR3 sequencing. To identify alloreactive clones, pre-transplant mixed lymphocyte reaction products were sequenced and compared with unstimulated pre-transplant donor and recipient T cells. A peak of at least 4% donor T cells among recipient peripheral blood mononuclear cells was the definition used for donor T cell macrochimerism. Instead of going to the commercial service, samples from a few later patients were sequenced in-house on an Illumina MiSeq and processed with MiXCR. A cohort of approximately 23 intestinal transplant recipients, including one retransplant, was enrolled, and 3 patients lacking pretransplant specimens were excluded. Anti-thymocyte globulin induction was given to all recipients, followed by maintenance tacrolimus and steroids for two to four years.

Study-wide findings and limitations: Peak levels of circulating GvH clones were associated with declines in HvG clones early after transplant. The relatively low number and heterogeneity of intestinal transplant patients limited the conclusions. High GvH to HvG T cell clonal ratios were observed in the allografts of patients with donor T cell macrochimerism. GvH clones were detected in recipient bone marrow, and some of these GvH clones were observed earlier in ileal mucosa or blood, consistent with an intestinal mucosal origin.

The sample's time point, from its label and the paper: cells obtained before transplantation from donor or recipient. CD3+CD4+ and CD3+CD8+ populations were FACS-sorted from unstimulated pre-transplant donor and recipient cells taken from spleen or lymph nodes. Its CDR3 holds 15 amino acids, cysteine through phenylalanine. The entry retains the CDR3 DNA only, 45 bases that are in frame from base 1. Looking up the germline V gene (reference sequence) yields CDR1 SEHNR and CDR2 FQNEAQ. V is shortened by 5 bases, J by 1 base, and the region joining them spans 14 bases. The sequence derives from a human donor who received an intestinal transplant. The sequences come from unstimulated CD4+ T cells sorted from spleen or lymph node cells, collected before intestinal transplant. The chain couples TRBV7-9 to TRBJ2-5, with a weak D call of TRBD2 (6 bases match). The CDR3 reads as follows: CASSTVGSGQETQYF. The DNA is TGTGCCAGCAGCACCGTCGGGAGCGGCCAAGAGACCCAGTACTTC.